This TCR beta chain was identified during a study of persistence of HIV-infected CD4 T cells. Cells were stimulated with overlapping HIV-1 Gag 15-mer peptides. Responding CD4+ T cells were sorted by upregulation of both CD40 ligand and CD69. Findings and limits, study-wide: Degenerate expanded CDR3beta sequences were enriched among CMV- and Gag-responding cells.

As for this clone: Its antigen is as yet unknown.

This was the immunoSEQ version 4 assay in survey mode. The assay was immunoSEQ multiplex PCR, and TCRdb's table has in-frame clones only and misses some. Of under 40,000 clones detected, roughly 70% appear once; the ten largest clones hold more than 1.3%. The TCR comes from an adult man with HIV who was CMV-seropositive. This specimen was CD4+ T cells sorted from PBMCs after approximately 19-hour stimulation, taken from a patient who received antiretroviral therapy.

CDR3 loop: CASSTQGGGNTEAFF. The CDR3, as DNA: TGTGCCAGCAGCACCCAGGGGGGCGGGAACACTGAAGCTTTCTTT. The chain links TRBV7-3 to TRBJ1-1; 7 bases match TRBD1. Germline values: CDR1 SGHTA, CDR2 FQGTGA. The CDR3 sequence is 15 residues long. V lost 5 bases to trimming and J lost 1 base; unmatched junction nucleotides: 7. The whole variable domain, remainder taken from reference TRBV7-3 and TRBJ1-1, is GAGVSQTPSNKVTEKGKYVELRCDPISGHTALYWYRQSLGQGPEFLIYFQGTGAADDSGLPNDRFFAVRPEGSVSTLKIQRTERGDSAVYLCASSTQGGGNTEAFFGQGTRLTVV.